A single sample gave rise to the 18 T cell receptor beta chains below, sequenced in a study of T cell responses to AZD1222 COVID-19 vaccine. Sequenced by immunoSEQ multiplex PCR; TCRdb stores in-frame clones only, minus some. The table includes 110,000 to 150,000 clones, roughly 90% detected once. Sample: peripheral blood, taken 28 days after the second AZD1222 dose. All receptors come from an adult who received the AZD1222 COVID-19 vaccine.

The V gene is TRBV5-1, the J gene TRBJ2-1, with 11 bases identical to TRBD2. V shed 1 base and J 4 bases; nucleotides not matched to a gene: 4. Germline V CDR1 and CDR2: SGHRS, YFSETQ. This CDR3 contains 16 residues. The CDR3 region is CASSLTSGGLYNEQFF. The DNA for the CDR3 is TGCGCCAGCAGCTTGACTAGCGGGGGCCTATACAATGAGCAGTTCTTC.

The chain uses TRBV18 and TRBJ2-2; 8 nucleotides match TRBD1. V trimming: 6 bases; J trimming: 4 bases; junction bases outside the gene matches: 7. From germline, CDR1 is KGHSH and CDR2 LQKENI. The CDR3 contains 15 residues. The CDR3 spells CASSPDRVVTGELFF. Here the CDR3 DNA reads TGTGCCAGCTCTCCGGACAGGGTGGTCACCGGGGAGCTGTTTTTT.

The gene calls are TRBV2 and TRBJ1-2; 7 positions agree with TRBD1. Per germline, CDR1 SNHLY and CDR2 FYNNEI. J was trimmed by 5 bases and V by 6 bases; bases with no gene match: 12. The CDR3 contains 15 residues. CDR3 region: CASSDWDSIKYGYTF. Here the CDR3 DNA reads TGTGCCAGCAGCGATTGGGACAGCATAAAATATGGCTACACCTTC.

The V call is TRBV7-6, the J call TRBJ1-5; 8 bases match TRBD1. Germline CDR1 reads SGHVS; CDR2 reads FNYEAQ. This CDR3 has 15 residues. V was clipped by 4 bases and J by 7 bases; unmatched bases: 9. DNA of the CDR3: TGTGCCAGCAGCTCACAGACAGGGGCGGACCAGCCCCAGCATTTT. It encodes CASSSQTGADQPQHF.

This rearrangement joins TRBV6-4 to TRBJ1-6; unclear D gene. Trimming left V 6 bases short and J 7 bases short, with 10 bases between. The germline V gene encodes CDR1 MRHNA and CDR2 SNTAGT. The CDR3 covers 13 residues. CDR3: CASSEEENSPLHF. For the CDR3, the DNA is TGTGCCAGCAGCGAAGAGGAGAATTCACCCCTCCACTTT.

The DNA for the CDR3 is TGTGCCAGCAGCTTCGATGGGATGAACACCGGGGAGCTGTTTTTT. It specifies CASSFDGMNTGELFF. The rearrangement joins TRBV5-5 to TRBJ2-2; D is uncertain. Deletions cut 2 bases from V and 1 base from J, with 9 bases between. This CDR3 has 15 amino acids. Germline CDR1 is SGHKS and CDR2 is YYEKEE (reference sequence). Full variable domain (outside the CDR3, taken from reference TRBV5-5 and TRBJ2-2): DAGVTQSPTHLIKTRGQQVTLRCSPISGHKSVSWYQQVLGQGPQFIFQYYEKEERGRGNFPDRFSARQFPNYSSELNVNALLLGDSALYLCASSFDGMNTGELFFGEGSRLTVL.

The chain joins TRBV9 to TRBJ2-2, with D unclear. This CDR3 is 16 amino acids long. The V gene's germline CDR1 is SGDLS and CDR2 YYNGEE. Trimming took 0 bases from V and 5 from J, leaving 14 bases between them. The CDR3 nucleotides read TGTGCCAGCAGCGTAGGAGGCCCGCCGGGTACCGGGGAGCTGTTTTTT. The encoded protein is CASSVGGPPGTGELFF. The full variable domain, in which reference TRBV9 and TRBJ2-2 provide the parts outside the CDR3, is DSGVTQTPKHLITATGQRVTLRCSPRSGDLSVYWYQQSLDQGLQFLIQYYNGEERAKGNILERFSAQQFPDLHSELNLSSLELGDSALYFCASSVGGPPGTGELFFGEGSRLTVL.

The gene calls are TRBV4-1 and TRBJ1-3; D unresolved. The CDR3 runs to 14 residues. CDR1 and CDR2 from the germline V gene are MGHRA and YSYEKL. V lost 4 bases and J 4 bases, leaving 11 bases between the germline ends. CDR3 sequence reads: CASSPTPVGNTIYF. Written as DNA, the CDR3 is TGCGCCAGCAGCCCAACTCCGGTCGGAAACACCATATATTTT.

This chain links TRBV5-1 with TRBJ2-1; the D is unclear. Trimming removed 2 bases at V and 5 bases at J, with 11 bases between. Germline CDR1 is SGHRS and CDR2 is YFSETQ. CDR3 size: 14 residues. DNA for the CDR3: TGCGCCAGCAGCTTAATGGCAGGCGACAATGAGCAGTTCTTC. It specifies CASSLMAGDNEQFF.

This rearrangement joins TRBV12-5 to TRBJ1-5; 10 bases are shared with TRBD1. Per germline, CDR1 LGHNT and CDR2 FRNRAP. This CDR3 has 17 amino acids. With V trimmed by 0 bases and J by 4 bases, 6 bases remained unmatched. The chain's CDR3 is CASGLVGTGVWNQPQHF. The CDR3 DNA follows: TGTGCTAGTGGTTTGGTAGGGACAGGGGTTTGGAATCAGCCCCAGCATTTT.

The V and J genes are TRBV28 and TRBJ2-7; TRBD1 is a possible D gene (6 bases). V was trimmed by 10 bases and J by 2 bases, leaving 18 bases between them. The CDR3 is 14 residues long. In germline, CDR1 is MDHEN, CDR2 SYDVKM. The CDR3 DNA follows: TGTGCCACCCTTGACGGGACACGTACCTACGAGCAGTACTTC. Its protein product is CATLDGTRTYEQYF.

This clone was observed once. The CDR3 DNA follows: TGCGCCAGCAGCCAAGCAAATCGGGAGAACACTGAAGCTTTCTTT. This translates into CASSQANRENTEAFF. V gene TRBV4-1 combines with J gene TRBJ1-1, with D unclear. Germline loops: CDR1 MGHRA, CDR2 YSYEKL. The CDR3 consists of 15 residues. The ends were cut back, 1 base at V and 1 base at J, with 10 bases in the middle.

This chain's CDR3 is CASSSRDRYTDTQYF. The DNA of the CDR3 is TGTGCCAGCAGCTCCCGGGACCGTTACACAGATACGCAGTATTTT. The V gene is TRBV7-2, the J gene TRBJ2-3, with D perhaps TRBD1 or TRBD2 (5 bases each). Trimming stripped 4 bases from V and 2 bases from J, with 13 bases between. CDR3 length: 15 amino acids. Germline CDR1 SGHTA, CDR2 FQGNSA.

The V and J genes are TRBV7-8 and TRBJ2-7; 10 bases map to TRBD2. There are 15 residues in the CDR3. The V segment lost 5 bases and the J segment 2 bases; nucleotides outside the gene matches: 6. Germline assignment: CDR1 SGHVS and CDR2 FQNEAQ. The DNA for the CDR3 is TGTGCCAGCAGCCTGGGGACTAGCGAGGCCTACGAGCAGTACTTC. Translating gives CASSLGTSEAYEQYF.

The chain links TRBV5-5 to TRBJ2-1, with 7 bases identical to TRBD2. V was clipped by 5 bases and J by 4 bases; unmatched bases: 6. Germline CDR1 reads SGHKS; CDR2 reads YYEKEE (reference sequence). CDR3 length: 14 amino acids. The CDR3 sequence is CASSHSGPYNEQFF. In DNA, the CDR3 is TGTGCCAGCAGTCATAGCGGGCCTTACAATGAGCAGTTCTTC.

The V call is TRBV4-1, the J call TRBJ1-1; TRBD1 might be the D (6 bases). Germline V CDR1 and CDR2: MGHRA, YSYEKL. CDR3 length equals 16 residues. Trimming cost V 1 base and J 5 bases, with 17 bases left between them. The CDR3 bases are TGCGCCAGCAGCCAAGTATTCGGGGGGCGCGAGACTGAAGCTTTCTTT. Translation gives CASSQVFGGRETEAFF.

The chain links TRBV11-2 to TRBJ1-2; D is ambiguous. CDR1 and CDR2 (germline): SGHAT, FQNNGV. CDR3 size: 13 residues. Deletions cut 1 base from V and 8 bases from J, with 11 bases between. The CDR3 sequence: CASSLGSLLGYTF. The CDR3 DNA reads TGTGCCAGCAGCTTAGGGTCGCTACTCGGCTACACCTTC. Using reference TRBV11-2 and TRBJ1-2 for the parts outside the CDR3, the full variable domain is EAGVAQSPRYKIIEKRQSVAFWCNPISGHATLYWYQQILGQGPKLLIQFQNNGVVDDSQLPKDRFSAERLKGVDSTLKIQPAKLEDSAVYLCASSLGSLLGYTFGSGTRLTVV.

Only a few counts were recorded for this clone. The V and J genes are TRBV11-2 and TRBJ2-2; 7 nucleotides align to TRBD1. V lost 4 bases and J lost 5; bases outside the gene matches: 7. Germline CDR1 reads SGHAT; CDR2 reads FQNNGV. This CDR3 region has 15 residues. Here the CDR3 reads CASSSSTGRTGELFF. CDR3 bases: TGTGCCAGCAGCTCTTCGACAGGGCGTACCGGGGAGCTGTTTTTT.